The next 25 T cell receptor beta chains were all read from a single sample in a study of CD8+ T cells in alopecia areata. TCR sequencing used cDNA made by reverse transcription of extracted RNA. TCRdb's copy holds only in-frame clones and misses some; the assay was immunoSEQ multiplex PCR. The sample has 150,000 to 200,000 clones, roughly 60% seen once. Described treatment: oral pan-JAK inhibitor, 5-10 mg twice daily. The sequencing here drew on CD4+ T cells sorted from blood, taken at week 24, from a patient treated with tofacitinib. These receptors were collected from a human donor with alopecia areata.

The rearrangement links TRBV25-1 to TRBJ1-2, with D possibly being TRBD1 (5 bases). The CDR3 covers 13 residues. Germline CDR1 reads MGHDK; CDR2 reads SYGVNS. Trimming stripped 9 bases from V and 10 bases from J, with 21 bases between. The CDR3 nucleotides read TGTGCCAGTTCAATGGGACGGTTACTACTCTACACCTTC. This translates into CASSMGRLLLYTF.

The CDR3 DNA is TGTGCCAGCTCACCGCCCCTAATCGTACCTAGCACAGATACGCAGTATTTT. Amino acid sequence: CASSPPLIVPSTDTQYF. This chain connects TRBV18 to TRBJ2-3; D not certain. This CDR3 is 17 amino acids long. The ends were cut back, 3 bases at V and 0 bases at J, with 16 bases in the middle. Looked up from germline, CDR1 is KGHSH and CDR2 is LQKENI.

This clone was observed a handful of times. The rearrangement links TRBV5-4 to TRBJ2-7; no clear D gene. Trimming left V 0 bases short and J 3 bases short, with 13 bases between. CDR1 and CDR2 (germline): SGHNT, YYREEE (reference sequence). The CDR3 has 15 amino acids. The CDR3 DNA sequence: TGTGCCAGCAGCTTGGCCCGGAAAGGGCGCTACGAGCAGTACTTC. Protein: CASSLARKGRYEQYF.

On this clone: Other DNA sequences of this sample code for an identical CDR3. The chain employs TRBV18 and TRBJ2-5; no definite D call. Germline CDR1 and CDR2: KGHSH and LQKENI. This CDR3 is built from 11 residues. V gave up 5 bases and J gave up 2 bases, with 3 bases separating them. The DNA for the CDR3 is TGTGCCAGCTCATCGCAAGAGACCCAGTACTTC. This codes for CASSSQETQYF.

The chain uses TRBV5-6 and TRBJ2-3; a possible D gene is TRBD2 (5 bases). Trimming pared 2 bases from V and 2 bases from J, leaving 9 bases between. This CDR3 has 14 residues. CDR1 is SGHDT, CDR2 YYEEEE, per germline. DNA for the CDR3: TGTGCCAGCAGCTTCGGAGGATACACAGATACGCAGTATTTT. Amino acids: CASSFGGYTDTQYF.

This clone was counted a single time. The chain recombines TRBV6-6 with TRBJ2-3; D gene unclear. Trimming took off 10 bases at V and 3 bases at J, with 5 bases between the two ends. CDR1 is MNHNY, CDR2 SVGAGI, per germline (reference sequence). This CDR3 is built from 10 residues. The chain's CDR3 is CAIGTDTQYF. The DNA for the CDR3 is TGTGCCATCGGAACAGATACGCAGTATTTT.

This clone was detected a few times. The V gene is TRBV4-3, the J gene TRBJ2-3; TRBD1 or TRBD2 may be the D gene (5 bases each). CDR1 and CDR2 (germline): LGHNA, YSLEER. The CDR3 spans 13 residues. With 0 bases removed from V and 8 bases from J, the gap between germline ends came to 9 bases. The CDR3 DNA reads TGCGCCAGCAGCCAAGATAATGGGGGTACGCAGTATTTT. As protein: CASSQDNGGTQYF.

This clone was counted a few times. The CDR3 is CSVLGTGREAFF. The DNA of the CDR3 is TGCAGCGTTCTAGGGACAGGGAGGGAAGCTTTCTTT. The chain recombines TRBV29-1 with TRBJ1-1; 9 bases are shared with TRBD1. Germline-derived CDR1 and CDR2 are SQVTM and ANQGSEA. V lost 5 bases to trimming and J lost 8 bases; unmatched junction nucleotides: 6. The CDR3 covers 12 residues.

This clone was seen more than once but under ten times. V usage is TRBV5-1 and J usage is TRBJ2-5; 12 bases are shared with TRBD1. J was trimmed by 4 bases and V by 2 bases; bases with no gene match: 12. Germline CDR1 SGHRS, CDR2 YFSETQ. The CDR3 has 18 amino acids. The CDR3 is CASSFTLHGTGGRETQYF. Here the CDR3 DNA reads TGCGCCAGCAGCTTTACTCTTCACGGGACAGGGGGCAGAGAGACCCAGTACTTC.

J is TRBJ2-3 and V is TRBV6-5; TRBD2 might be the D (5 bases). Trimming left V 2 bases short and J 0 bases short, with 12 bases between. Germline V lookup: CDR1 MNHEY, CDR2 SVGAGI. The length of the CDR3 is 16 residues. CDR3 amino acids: CASSYSSASSTDTQYF. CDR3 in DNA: TGTGCCAGCAGTTACAGTAGCGCATCTAGCACAGATACGCAGTATTTT.

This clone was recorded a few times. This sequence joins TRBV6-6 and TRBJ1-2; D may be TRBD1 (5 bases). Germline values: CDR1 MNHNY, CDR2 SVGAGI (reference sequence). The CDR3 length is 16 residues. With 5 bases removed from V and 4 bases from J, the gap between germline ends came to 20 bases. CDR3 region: CASSLHPTGPFYGYTF. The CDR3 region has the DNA TGTGCCAGCAGTCTCCACCCCACAGGCCCCTTCTATGGCTACACCTTC.

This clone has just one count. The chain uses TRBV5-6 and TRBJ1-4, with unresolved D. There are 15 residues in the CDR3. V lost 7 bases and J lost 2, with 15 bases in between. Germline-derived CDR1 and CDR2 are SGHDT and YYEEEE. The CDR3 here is CASRRWIATNEKLFF. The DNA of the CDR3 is TGTGCCAGCCGTCGGTGGATCGCCACTAATGAAAAACTGTTTTTT.

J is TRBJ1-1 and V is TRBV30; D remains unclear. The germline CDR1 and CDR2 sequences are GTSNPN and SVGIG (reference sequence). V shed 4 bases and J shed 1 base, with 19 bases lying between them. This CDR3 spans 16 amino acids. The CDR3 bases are TGTGCCTGGAAACCTCTCACGCAGGTCACGAACACTGAAGCTTTCTTT. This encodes CAWKPLTQVTNTEAFF. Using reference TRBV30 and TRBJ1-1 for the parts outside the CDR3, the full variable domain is SQTIHQWPATLVQPVGSPLSLECTVEGTSNPNLYWYRQAAGRGLQLLFYSVGIGQISSEVPQNLSASRPQDRQFILSSKKLLLSDSGFYLCAWKPLTQVTNTEAFFGQGTRLTVV.

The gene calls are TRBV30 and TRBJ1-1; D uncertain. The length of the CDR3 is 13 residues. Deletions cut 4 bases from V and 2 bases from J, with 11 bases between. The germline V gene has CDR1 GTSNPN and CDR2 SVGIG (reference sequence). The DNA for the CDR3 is TGTGCCTGGACCGCCGGGATAAACACTGAAGCTTTCTTT. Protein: CAWTAGINTEAFF.

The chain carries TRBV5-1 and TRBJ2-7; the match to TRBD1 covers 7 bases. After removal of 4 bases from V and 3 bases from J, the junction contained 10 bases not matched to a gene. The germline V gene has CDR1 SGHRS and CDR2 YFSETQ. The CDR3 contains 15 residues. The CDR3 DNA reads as TGCGCCAGCAGCCCAACCGGGACAGCCTACTACGAGCAGTACTTC. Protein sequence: CASSPTGTAYYEQYF.

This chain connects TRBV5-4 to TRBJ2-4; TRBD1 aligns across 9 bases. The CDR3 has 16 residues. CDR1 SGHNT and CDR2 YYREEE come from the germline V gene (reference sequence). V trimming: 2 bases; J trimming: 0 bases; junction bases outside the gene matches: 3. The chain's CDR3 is CASSFDRGEAKNIQYF. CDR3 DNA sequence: TGTGCCAGCAGCTTTGACAGGGGGGAAGCCAAAAACATTCAGTACTTC.

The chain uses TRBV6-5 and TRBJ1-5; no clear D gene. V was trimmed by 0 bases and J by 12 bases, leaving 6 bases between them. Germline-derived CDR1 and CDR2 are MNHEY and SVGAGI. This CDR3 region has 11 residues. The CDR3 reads CASSYSSVQHF. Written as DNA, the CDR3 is TGTGCCAGCAGTTACTCTTCGGTCCAGCATTTT.

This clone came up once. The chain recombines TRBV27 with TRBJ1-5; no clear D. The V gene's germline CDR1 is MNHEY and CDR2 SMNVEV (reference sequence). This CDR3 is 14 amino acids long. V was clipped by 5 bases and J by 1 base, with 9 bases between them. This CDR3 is CASSPTGSNQPQHF. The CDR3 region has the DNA TGTGCCAGCAGTCCCACGGGGAGCAATCAGCCCCAGCATTTT.

The CDR3 sequence is CASRRLAPTGELFF. The CDR3 nucleotides read TGTGCCAGTCGGAGACTAGCCCCCACCGGGGAGCTGTTTTTT. J is TRBJ2-2 and V is TRBV19; 7 bases align to TRBD2. Germline V gene sequence: CDR1 LNHDA, CDR2 SQIVND (reference sequence). CDR3 size: 14 residues. V shed 8 bases and J 4 bases; nucleotides not matched to a gene: 7.

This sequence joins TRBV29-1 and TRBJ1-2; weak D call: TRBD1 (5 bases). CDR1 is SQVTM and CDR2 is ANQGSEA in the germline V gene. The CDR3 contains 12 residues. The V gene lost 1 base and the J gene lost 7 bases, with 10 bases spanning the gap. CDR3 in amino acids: CSVEGGAVGYTF. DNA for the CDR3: TGCAGCGTTGAAGGCGGGGCTGTTGGCTACACCTTC.

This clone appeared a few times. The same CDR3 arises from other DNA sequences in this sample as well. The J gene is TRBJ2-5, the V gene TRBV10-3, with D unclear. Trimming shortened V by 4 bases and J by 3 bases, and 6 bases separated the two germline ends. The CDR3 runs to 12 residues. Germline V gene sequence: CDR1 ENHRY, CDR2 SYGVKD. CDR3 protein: CAISGPKETQYF. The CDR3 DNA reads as TGTGCCATCAGTGGGCCCAAAGAGACCCAGTACTTC.

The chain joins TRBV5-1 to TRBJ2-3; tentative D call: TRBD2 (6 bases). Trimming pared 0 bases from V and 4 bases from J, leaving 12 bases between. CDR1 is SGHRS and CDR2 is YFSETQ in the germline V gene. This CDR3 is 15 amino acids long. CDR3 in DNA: TGCGCCAGCAGCTTGGCTGGGACTGGATCAGATACGCAGTATTTT. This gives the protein CASSLAGTGSDTQYF.

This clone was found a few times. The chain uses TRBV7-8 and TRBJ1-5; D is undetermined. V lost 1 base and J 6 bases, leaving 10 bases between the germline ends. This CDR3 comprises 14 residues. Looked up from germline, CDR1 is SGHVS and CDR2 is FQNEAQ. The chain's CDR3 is CASSLVDIRQPQHF. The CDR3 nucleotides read TGTGCCAGCAGCTTAGTCGACATTCGTCAGCCCCAGCATTTT.

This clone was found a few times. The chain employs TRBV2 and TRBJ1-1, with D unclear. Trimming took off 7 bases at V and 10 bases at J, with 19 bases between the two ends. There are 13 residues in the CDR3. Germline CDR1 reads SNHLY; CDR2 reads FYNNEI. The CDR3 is CASKRDPTLIAFF. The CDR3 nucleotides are TGTGCCAGCAAACGGGATCCCACCTTGATAGCTTTCTTT.

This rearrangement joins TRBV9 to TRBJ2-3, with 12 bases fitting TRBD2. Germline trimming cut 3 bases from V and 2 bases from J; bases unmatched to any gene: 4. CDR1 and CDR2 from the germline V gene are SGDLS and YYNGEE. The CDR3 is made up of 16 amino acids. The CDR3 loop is CASSETSGRVTDTQYF. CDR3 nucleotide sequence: TGTGCCAGCAGCGAGACTAGCGGGAGAGTCACAGATACGCAGTATTTT.